This T cell receptor (beta chain) stems from a study of T cells in Graves' hyperthyroidism and ophthalmopathy. Study results and caveats: Peripheral blood also featured most of the thyroid clonotypes expanded above 0.001. For ophthalmopathy, model prediction preceded onset by a median about six months.

Diagnosing involved the use of clinical symptoms, serum thyroxine and TRAb, thyroid ultrasound and orbital computed tomography. This clonotype was seen only a few times. Its target is not known. The CDR3 has 17 residues. CDR1 and CDR2 from the germline V gene are LNHDA and SQIVND (reference sequence). V gave up 6 bases and J gave up 3 bases, with 21 bases separating them. Amplified TCR beta CDR3 regions derived from RNA transcripts. Initially, a first-round RT-PCR of the TCR CDR3 employed the HTBI primer set. TCRdb itself ran the multiplex PCR reads through MiXCR, one entry per CDR3 protein. Among 500,000 to 800,000 distinct CDR3 sequences, less than 45% were seen once, and the ten largest hold 6.5% to 9%.

This sequence originates from an adult man with Graves' disease, either hyperthyroidism or ophthalmopathy (not recorded which). The source material was peripheral blood or thyroid tissue (not recorded which). The J gene is TRBJ1-5, the V gene TRBV19, with no clear D. Here the CDR3 reads CASSNEPELGLNQPQHF. DNA for the CDR3: TGTGCCAGTAGCAACGAACCCGAACTTGGTCTCAATCAGCCCCAGCATTTT.